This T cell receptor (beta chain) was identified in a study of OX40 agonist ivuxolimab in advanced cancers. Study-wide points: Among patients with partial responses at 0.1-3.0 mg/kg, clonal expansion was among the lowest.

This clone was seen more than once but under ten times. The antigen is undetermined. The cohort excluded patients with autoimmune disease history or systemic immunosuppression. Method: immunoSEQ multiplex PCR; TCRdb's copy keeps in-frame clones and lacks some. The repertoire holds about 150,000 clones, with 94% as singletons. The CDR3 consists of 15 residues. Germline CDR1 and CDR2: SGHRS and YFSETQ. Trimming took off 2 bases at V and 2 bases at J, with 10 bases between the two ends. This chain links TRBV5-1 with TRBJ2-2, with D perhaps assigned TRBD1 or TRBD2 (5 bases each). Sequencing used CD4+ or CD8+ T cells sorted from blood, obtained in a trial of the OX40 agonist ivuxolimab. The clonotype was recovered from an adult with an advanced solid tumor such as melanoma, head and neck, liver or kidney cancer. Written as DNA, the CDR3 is TGCGCCAGCAGCTTACGAGGGGTAAACACCGGGGAGCTGTTTTTT. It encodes CASSLRGVNTGELFF.